This section outlines one T cell receptor (beta chain) sequence together with its context. This record comes from a study of T-cell reconstitution after alpha-beta-depleted transplantation in children. Using unique molecular identifiers, the investigators prepared the TCRbeta library. TCRdb fed the PCR reads into MiXCR, producing one record per CDR3 protein. The sample shows around 400,000 distinct CDR3 sequences, around 21% of them seen only once. CDR1 and CDR2 (germline): SEHNR, FQNEAQ (reference sequence). The CDR3 covers 15 residues. Trimming shortened V by 5 bases and J by 1 base, and 12 bases separated the two germline ends.

The specimen comprised PBMCs from the stem cell graft donor, sampled from the stem cell graft. The chain joins TRBV7-9 to TRBJ2-1, with TRBD2 as a possible D gene (6 bases). The source is a human donor who donated a stem cell graft to a child with acute myeloid leukemia. This CDR3 is CASSLPGESYNEQFF. The CDR3 coding sequence is TGTGCCAGCAGCCTCCCGGGGGAGTCCTACAATGAGCAGTTCTTC. Combining the CDR3 with reference TRBV7-9 and TRBJ2-1 gives the whole variable domain DTGVSQNPRHKITKRGQNVTFRCDPISEHNRLYWYRQTLGQGPEFLTYFQNEAQLEKSRLLSDRFSAERPKGSFSTLEIQRTEQGDSAMYLCASSLPGESYNEQFFGPGTRLTVL.